The 9 T cell receptor beta chains below all came from one sample that was sequenced in a study of tumor-infiltrating lymphocytes in primary liver carcinoma. The researchers obtained blood RNA from unsorted whole blood and also extracted germline DNA. Using a constant-region primer together with ProtoScript II reverse transcriptase, TCR beta cDNA was made from about 490 ng of total RNA. The TCR beta library was amplified through three nested multiplex PCR rounds in a modified ARM-PCR procedure. Two initial PCR rounds of around 10 cycles each paired TRBV1-TRBV30 forward primers with a C-beta reverse primer. TCRdb recomputed calls from the multiplex PCR reads with MiXCR, one row per CDR3 protein. Found here are almost 200,000 distinct CDR3 sequences, around 60% of them singletons; the top ten hold roughly 6.8%. The sequenced material came from peripheral blood. The source is a woman aged 55-69 years with primary liver carcinoma and hepatitis B virus infection.

This clonotype was picked up a small number of times. Just one base apart from a much larger clone, this may be a read error. Here the CDR3 DNA reads TGCGCCAGCAGGGGGATAGGGGGCCACTACACCTTC. This codes for CASRGIGGHYTF. The chain combines TRBV10-2 with TRBJ1-2, with 7 bases that match TRBD1. The germline gives CDR1 WSHSY, CDR2 SAAADI. This CDR3 comprises 12 residues. Losses at the gene ends were 6 bases for V and 10 bases for J; bases not matched to a gene: 8.

To note about this clonotype: This clone may be a read error of a much larger clone one base away. This chain joins TRBV28 and TRBJ2-1; D unresolved. In germline, CDR1 is MDHEN, CDR2 SYDVKM. This CDR3 has 13 residues. V was clipped by 3 bases and J by 9 bases, with 12 bases between them. CDR3 region: CASSFPISLEQFF. The CDR3 DNA reads as TGTGCCAGCAGTTTTCCTATTAGCCTTGAGCAGTTCTTC.

This clonotype was detected once. DNA of the CDR3: TGTGCCAAGACCCTAGCGAGGGTTGGCTACGAGCAGTACTTC. It is translated as CAKTLARVGYEQYF. The chain is built from TRBV11-2 and TRBJ2-7, with a possible D match to TRBD2 (6 bases). CDR1 and CDR2 (germline): SGHAT, FQNNGV. The CDR3 totals 14 residues. V lost 10 bases and J 3 bases, leaving 19 bases between the germline ends.

About this clonotype itself: A much larger clone sits a single nucleotide away, making a read error possible. The chain combines TRBV14 with TRBJ2-3; no definite D call. This CDR3 contains 13 residues. Trimming pared 5 bases from V and 1 base from J, leaving 7 bases between. Germline-derived CDR1 and CDR2 are SGHDN and FVKESK. The CDR3 nucleotides are TGTGCCAGCAGCATTAGCCGCACAGATACGCAGTATTTT. Protein: CASSISRTDTQYF.

Worth noting for this clonotype: A single base separates this from a much larger clone, so it may be a read error. The chain couples TRBV6-5 to TRBJ2-5; D tentatively reads TRBD1 or TRBD2 (5 bases each). Germline V gene lookup returns CDR1 MNHEY and CDR2 SVGAGI. The V and J ends lost 5 bases and 3 bases respectively, with 16 bases between them. The CDR3 extends over 15 amino acids. Written as DNA, the CDR3 is TGTGCCAGCAGTCAAATCGGGACGGTTAAAGAGACCCAGTACTTC. Residues: CASSQIGTVKETQYF.

Note on this clonotype: Being one base from a much bigger clone, this may be a read error. This chain links TRBV6-1 with TRBJ2-1; D is undetermined. The CDR3 is 15 residues long. Germline V CDR1 and CDR2: MNHNS, SASEGT. The CDR3 sequence is CAGSEYSRPVSEQFF. Here the CDR3 DNA reads TGTGCCGGCAGTGAATACAGCCGGCCCGTTTCCGAGCAGTTCTTC.

As to this clonotype: A read error is likely, as this CDR3 ends without the conserved phenylalanine or tryptophan. The chain couples TRBV29-1 to TRBJ2-5, with unresolved D. CDR3 length: 11 residues. Trimming shortened V by 7 bases and J by 5 bases, and 11 bases separated the two germline ends. Per the germline V gene, CDR1 is SQVTM and CDR2 is ANQGSEA. The CDR3 here is CSAIGLETQYL. The CDR3 nucleotides are TGCAGCGCCATTGGTTTGGAGACCCAGTACCTC.

The chain uses TRBV2 and TRBJ2-1, with 9 nucleotides matching TRBD1. This CDR3 has 15 residues. Losses at the gene ends were 6 bases for V and 7 bases for J; bases not matched to a gene: 10. CDR1 is SNHLY and CDR2 is FYNNEI in the germline V gene. The CDR3: CASRRERQGGNEQFF. DNA of the CDR3: TGTGCCAGCAGAAGGGAGAGACAGGGGGGGAATGAGCAGTTCTTC.

This clonotype appeared many times. The chain joins TRBV4-2 to TRBJ2-2; 12 nucleotides match TRBD2. This CDR3 has 18 residues. The V gene's germline CDR1 is LGHNA and CDR2 YNFKEQ. V was pared by 4 bases and J by 7 bases, with 13 bases of the junction left unmatched. DNA for the CDR3: TGTGCCAGCAGCCCCGGGGCTAGCGGGAGGGCCGGTGACGGGGAGCTGTTTTTT. It specifies CASSPGASGRAGDGELFF.